This TCR beta chain was retrieved from a study of T-cell memory formation after mild COVID-19. Libraries for TCRalpha and TCRbeta carried sample barcodes and unique molecular identifiers via 5'RACE. One entry per CDR3 protein, called by TCRdb with MiXCR from the 5' RACE reads. The profile covers 100,000 to 150,000 distinct CDR3 sequences, with more than 15% appearing a single time and about 5.2% taken by the ten largest. Germline V CDR1 and CDR2: MNHEY, SVGEGT. Trimming left V 10 bases short and J 0 bases short, with 7 bases between. The CDR3 loop spans 13 amino acids. The sequence was collected from a man aged 18-30 years who had mild COVID-19 (a few samples of this study predate the infection). Cell type and time point are not known. The chain couples TRBV6-2 or TRBV6-3 to TRBJ2-6; weak D call: TRBD2 (5 bases). The sequenced sample was PBMCs or a T cell subset sorted from them (not recorded which). The CDR3 loop reads CAIGNSGANVLTF. The CDR3 nucleotides are TGTGCCATCGGGAACTCTGGGGCCAACGTCCTGACTTTC.